Presented here are 27 T cell receptor beta chains from one specimen sequenced in a study of blood T cell repertoires in COVID-19. Sequencing used immunoSEQ multiplex PCR; TCRdb keeps in-frame clones, though not all of them. The sample lists 31,000 or so clones; roughly nine tenths were seen once. Source material: peripheral blood. These receptors were obtained from a man older than 75 with acute or convalescent COVID-19.

This clone was recorded a few times. The chain is built from TRBV18 and TRBJ2-7, with 9 bases that match TRBD1. CDR3 length: 14 amino acids. Trimming removed 3 bases from V and 6 bases from J; junction bases left unmatched: 6. CDR1 and CDR2 from the germline V gene are KGHSH and LQKENI. The CDR3: CASSPGQGMSEQYF. In DNA form, the CDR3 reads TGTGCCAGCTCACCCGGACAGGGGATGAGCGAGCAGTACTTC.

This rearrangement joins TRBV25-1 to TRBJ2-1, with 10 bases that match TRBD1. The V gene end was trimmed by 3 bases and the J gene end by 4 bases; junction bases not matched to a gene: 12. The CDR3 loop spans 18 amino acids. Germline V CDR1 and CDR2: MGHDK, SYGVNS. In nucleotides, the CDR3 is TGTGCCAGCAGTGATCCGGGACAGGGGCGCCCCCCGTACAATGAGCAGTTCTTC. It encodes CASSDPGQGRPPYNEQFF.

The chain uses TRBV7-9 and TRBJ2-7; tentative D call: TRBD1 (6 bases). The CDR3 extends over 17 amino acids. The germline CDR1 and CDR2 sequences are SEHNR and FQNEAQ (reference sequence). V lost 5 bases and J 1 base, leaving 21 bases between the germline ends. CDR3 DNA sequence: TGTGCCAGCAGCCCACCCCCGGGACACGGACCGTCCTACGAGCAGTACTTC. The encoded protein is CASSPPPGHGPSYEQYF.

CDR3 amino acids: CASSSIPGQFNSPLHF. As DNA, the CDR3 is TGTGCCAGTAGTTCAATTCCGGGACAGTTCAATTCACCCCTCCACTTT. The V gene is TRBV19, the J gene TRBJ1-6; 7 bases are a match to TRBD1. CDR1 is LNHDA and CDR2 is SQIVND in the germline V gene (reference sequence). The ends lost 5 bases at V and 7 bases at J; junction bases unmatched: 11. The CDR3 runs 16 residues.

CDR3: CASSQDAGGNIQYF. As DNA, the CDR3 is TGTGCCAGCAGTCAAGATGCGGGGGGGAACATTCAGTACTTC. J is TRBJ2-4 and V is TRBV13, with TRBD2 matching 9 bases. Germline V gives CDR1 PRHDT, CDR2 FYEKMQ (reference sequence). With V trimmed by 6 bases and J by 7 bases, 7 bases remained unmatched. The CDR3 runs 14 residues.

This clone was seen once. The J gene is TRBJ1-5, the V gene TRBV28, with 8 bases aligning to TRBD1. The CDR3 totals 16 residues. The V segment lost 4 bases and the J segment 6 bases; nucleotides outside the gene matches: 11. Germline V gene data show CDR1 as MDHEN and CDR2 as SYDVKM. The chain's CDR3 is CASSSGRTGQAQPQHF. The CDR3 region has the DNA TGTGCCAGCAGTTCAGGGCGGACAGGGCAAGCTCAGCCCCAGCATTTT.

The genes are TRBV5-5 and TRBJ1-5; D not certain. The V and J ends lost 0 bases and 5 bases respectively, with 6 bases between them. The V gene's germline CDR1 is SGHKS and CDR2 YYEKEE (reference sequence). This CDR3 has 13 residues. This CDR3 reads CASSLAEDQPQHF. The CDR3 coding sequence is TGTGCCAGCAGCTTGGCCGAGGATCAGCCCCAGCATTTT. Full variable domain (remainder filled in from reference TRBV5-5 and TRBJ1-5): DAGVTQSPTHLIKTRGQQVTLRCSPISGHKSVSWYQQVLGQGPQFIFQYYEKEERGRGNFPDRFSARQFPNYSSELNVNALLLGDSALYLCASSLAEDQPQHFGDGTRLSIL.

The sample holds a few counts of this clone. CDR3 loop: CASSESGGRQPQHF. In nucleotides, the CDR3 is TGCGCCAGCAGTGAGTCCGGGGGGAGGCAGCCCCAGCATTTT. The chain links TRBV10-2 to TRBJ1-5; D is possibly TRBD1 (5 bases). The CDR3 totals 14 residues. CDR1 WSHSY and CDR2 SAAADI come from the germline V gene. The V end lost 0 bases, the J end lost 7 bases, and 10 bases lay between the germline ends.

This rearrangement joins TRBV11-2 to TRBJ1-2; 9 bases are shared with TRBD1. Germline loops: CDR1 SGHAT, CDR2 FQNNGV. Trimming at V came to 4 bases and at J to 8 bases, leaving 8 bases not matched to a gene. The CDR3 totals 14 residues. The CDR3 DNA reads as TGTGCCAGCAGCTCCGGACAGGGGTTGGAGGGCTACACCTTC. It is translated as CASSSGQGLEGYTF.

The chain combines TRBV19 with TRBJ1-5, with D unclear. The CDR3 sequence is 14 residues long. The germline V gene encodes CDR1 LNHDA and CDR2 SQIVND (reference sequence). The V end was cut by 1 base, the J end by 9 bases, with 13 bases between. CDR3 amino acids: CASSIVGGPGPQHF. As DNA, the CDR3 is TGTGCCAGTAGTATAGTAGGAGGCCCAGGGCCCCAGCATTTT.

This chain connects TRBV12-3 or TRBV12-4 to TRBJ2-1; no clear D. This CDR3 has 11 residues. The V and J ends lost 6 bases and 3 bases respectively, with 3 bases between them. The CDR3 nucleotides are TGTGCCAGCAGCCACTACAATGAGCAGTTCTTC. Its translation is CASSHYNEQFF.

The chain has TRBV4-1 and TRBJ1-2; a weak D match, TRBD1 (5 bases). Trimming left V 0 bases short and J 4 bases short, with 9 bases between. The CDR3 is 14 residues long. In germline, CDR1 is MGHRA, CDR2 YSYEKL. Here the CDR3 reads CASSQEPGAYGYTF. CDR3 DNA: TGCGCCAGCAGCCAAGAACCTGGGGCCTATGGCTACACCTTC.

The chain carries TRBV4-1 and TRBJ2-2, with TRBD2 matching 15 bases. The CDR3 is made up of 18 amino acids. Germline assignment: CDR1 MGHRA and CDR2 YSYEKL. V lost 0 bases and J lost 1; bases outside the gene matches: 0. As DNA, the CDR3 is TGCGCCAGCAGCCAAGAGGGACTAGCGGGGGGGAACACCGGGGAGCTGTTTTTT. Translating it yields CASSQEGLAGGNTGELFF.

The rearrangement uses TRBV29-1 and TRBJ2-7, with D perhaps matching TRBD1 (5 bases). Germline CDR1 is SQVTM and CDR2 is ANQGSEA. The CDR3 loop spans 14 amino acids. With 3 bases removed from V and 3 bases from J, the gap between germline ends came to 15 bases. The CDR3 bases are TGCAGCGTTGAGCATAAGGGGTTAGGCTACGAGCAGTACTTC. It yields the protein CSVEHKGLGYEQYF.

The chain combines TRBV7-9 with TRBJ2-7; a possible D gene is TRBD1 (6 bases). The CDR3 is 13 amino acids. Germline CDR1 SEHNR, CDR2 FQNEAQ (reference sequence). V dropped 4 bases and J dropped 2 bases, with 9 bases sitting between them. This CDR3 is CASSSGVTYEQYF. In DNA, the CDR3 is TGTGCCAGCAGCTCAGGGGTCACCTACGAGCAGTACTTC.

V is TRBV15 and J is TRBJ1-3; no definite D call. Looked up from germline, CDR1 is LNHNV and CDR2 is YYDKDF (reference sequence). With 0 bases removed from V and 0 bases from J, the gap between germline ends came to 9 bases. The CDR3 contains 16 residues. The CDR3 spells CATSRDSGSSGNTIYF. The CDR3 DNA is TGTGCCACCAGCAGAGATAGCGGCAGCTCTGGAAACACCATATATTTT.

The chain is built from TRBV21-1 and TRBJ2-2; the table names TRBD2, a call not compared with the DNA. TRBV21-1 is listed as a pseudogene. The CDR3 spans 14 residues. DNA for the CDR3: TGTGCCAGCACCCTCCGGGAGGTGGACGGGGAGCTGTTTTTT. Translated: CASTLREVDGELFF.

The chain is built from TRBV19 and TRBJ2-7, with D uncertain. This CDR3 spans 16 amino acids. V lost 6 bases and J lost 5, with 23 bases in between. The germline CDR1 and CDR2 sequences are LNHDA and SQIVND (reference sequence). In DNA, the CDR3 is TGTGCCAGTAGCCCCTTTAGTCTGCCGATGGTAGACGAGCAGTACTTC. This sequence encodes CASSPFSLPMVDEQYF.

The chain uses TRBV5-6 and TRBJ1-1; D not certain. Germline assignment: CDR1 SGHDT and CDR2 YYEEEE. V dropped 1 base and J dropped 6 bases, with 4 bases sitting between them. This CDR3 spans 11 amino acids. The CDR3 coding sequence is TGTGCCAGCAGCTTGCGGGCTGAAGCTTTCTTT. Protein product: CASSLRAEAFF.

The chain employs TRBV10-2 and TRBJ1-1, with D perhaps TRBD1 (5 bases). The V and J ends lost 8 bases and 1 base respectively, with 8 bases between them. There are 12 residues in the CDR3. Per the germline V gene, CDR1 is WSHSY and CDR2 is SAAADI. The CDR3 loop reads CASGAPNTEAFF. The CDR3 DNA reads TGCGCCAGCGGGGCACCGAACACTGAAGCTTTCTTT.

The V gene is TRBV6-5, the J gene TRBJ2-7; 7 positions match TRBD2. Germline CDR1 reads MNHEY; CDR2 reads SVGAGI. The CDR3 sequence is 16 residues long. Trimming removed 2 bases from V and 3 bases from J; junction bases left unmatched: 10. As DNA, the CDR3 is TGTGCCAGCAGTTACACGTGGGGGGGAGGGGTCTACGAGCAGTACTTC. Translation: CASSYTWGGGVYEQYF.

The gene calls are TRBV12-3 or TRBV12-4 and TRBJ1-6; tentative D call: TRBD1 (6 bases). Trimming took off 5 bases at V and 10 bases at J, with 12 bases between the two ends. CDR3 length equals 13 residues. Here the CDR3 DNA reads TGTGCCAGCAGTCCCCGGACAGCCTCACCCCTCCACTTT. It translates to CASSPRTASPLHF.

The DNA of the CDR3 is TGTGCCAGCAGCGAAATGGCTACCTCAGGGTACCTTAACTATGGCTACACCTTC. The encoded protein is CASSEMATSGYLNYGYTF. The genes are TRBV5-6 and TRBJ1-2; the D gene is possibly TRBD1 (5 bases). This CDR3 is built from 18 residues. Germline CDR1 and CDR2: SGHDT and YYEEEE. Between the trimmed V and J ends, which lost 4 bases and 1 base, there was a span of 23 bases.

V is TRBV19 and J is TRBJ2-7, with D maybe TRBD1 (5 bases). Germline lookup yields CDR1 LNHDA and CDR2 SQIVND (reference sequence). V was cut by 5 bases and J by 0 bases, with 11 bases left in between. The CDR3 spans 14 residues. This CDR3 is CASSLDRYSYEQYF. CDR3 coding DNA: TGTGCCAGTAGTCTCGACAGATACTCCTACGAGCAGTACTTC.

V gene TRBV6-5 combines with J gene TRBJ1-3; D uncertain. The CDR3 is made up of 14 amino acids. CDR1 MNHEY and CDR2 SVGAGI come from the germline V gene. Trimming removed 5 bases at V and 0 bases at J, with 8 bases between. The CDR3 loop reads CASSTDLSGNTIYF. Here the CDR3 DNA reads TGTGCCAGCAGTACAGACCTCTCTGGAAACACCATATATTTT.

The gene calls are TRBV3-1 (or the pseudogene TRBV3-2) and TRBJ2-1; no definite D call. V was shortened by 4 bases and J by 4 bases, with 8 bases between the two germline ends. Looked up from germline, CDR1 is LGHDT and CDR2 is YNNKEL (reference sequence). The CDR3 loop spans 13 amino acids. The CDR3 loop is CASSPSFYNEQFF. CDR3 nucleotide sequence: TGTGCCAGCAGCCCATCATTTTACAATGAGCAGTTCTTC.

The chain couples TRBV7-8 to TRBJ2-5; TRBD1 is a possible D gene (6 bases). V was cut by 0 bases and J by 2 bases, with 13 bases left in between. From germline, CDR1 is SGHVS and CDR2 FQNEAQ. The CDR3 runs to 16 residues. The CDR3: CASSLAGQYEQETQYF. Here the CDR3 DNA reads TGTGCCAGCAGCTTAGCCGGACAGTACGAACAAGAGACCCAGTACTTC.